These 13 T cell receptor beta chains originate from one sample sequenced in a study of blood T cell repertoires in COVID-19. Generated by immunoSEQ multiplex PCR, the TCRdb table keeps only in-frame clones and is missing some. This sample has hundreds of thousands of clones, with roughly 84% found just once. The specimen was peripheral blood. The receptors come from a woman of 80 years or more with acute or convalescent COVID-19.

This clone was detected a few times. The chain recombines TRBV18 with TRBJ1-1; D is uncertain. Germline CDR1 KGHSH, CDR2 LQKENI. This CDR3 comprises 14 residues. The ends were cut back, 2 bases at V and 1 base at J, with 8 bases in the middle. CDR3 amino acids: CASSPIQENTEAFF. DNA for the CDR3: TGTGCCAGCTCACCAATTCAGGAGAACACTGAAGCTTTCTTT.

The chain has TRBV5-1 and TRBJ2-1; D perhaps matches TRBD2 (5 bases). V dropped 0 bases and J dropped 7 bases, with 14 bases sitting between them. CDR3 length: 15 amino acids. The germline gives CDR1 SGHRS, CDR2 YFSETQ. Written as DNA, the CDR3 is TGCGCCAGCAGCTTGGTAAGCGGACTCTCAAATGAGCAGTTCTTC. It specifies CASSLVSGLSNEQFF.

The sample holds a few counts of this clone. V gene TRBV6-5 combines with J gene TRBJ2-7; 7 nucleotides match TRBD2. The CDR3 totals 13 residues. After removal of 6 bases from V and 5 bases from J, the junction contained 7 bases not matched to a gene. Germline assignment: CDR1 MNHEY and CDR2 SVGAGI. The CDR3 loop reads CASSSREAHEQYF. For the CDR3, the DNA is TGTGCCAGCAGCTCCCGGGAGGCCCACGAGCAGTACTTC.

V is TRBV3-1 (or the pseudogene TRBV3-2) and J is TRBJ1-1; D unresolved. The CDR3 is 14 residues long. Germline CDR1 LGHDT, CDR2 YNNKEL (reference sequence). Deletions cut 2 bases from V and 1 base from J, with 8 bases between. The CDR3 here is CASSQLSGNTEAFF. CDR3 in DNA: TGTGCCAGCAGCCAACTGTCCGGGAACACTGAAGCTTTCTTT.

CDR3 sequence: CASSEPGGHNEQFF. The CDR3 DNA reads as TGTGCCAGCAGTGAGCCAGGGGGCCACAATGAGCAGTTCTTC. The chain links TRBV6-1 to TRBJ2-1; TRBD1 matches 8 bases. The trim removed 3 bases at V and 5 bases at J, leaving 3 bases unmatched. The CDR3 is 14 amino acids. The germline V gene encodes CDR1 MNHNS and CDR2 SASEGT.

This chain connects TRBV5-4 to TRBJ1-2; D is perhaps TRBD1 (6 bases). The germline CDR1 and CDR2 sequences are SGHNT and YYREEE (reference sequence). CDR3 size: 13 residues. Trimming stripped 7 bases from V and 4 bases from J, with 14 bases between. This CDR3 is CASQSPGVYGYTF. In DNA, the CDR3 is TGTGCCAGCCAATCCCCAGGGGTCTATGGCTACACCTTC.

The sample holds a few counts of this clone. This chain links TRBV28 with TRBJ1-5, with 7 bases matching TRBD1. The V gene's germline CDR1 is MDHEN and CDR2 SYDVKM. This CDR3 has 20 residues. V lost 2 bases and J lost 0; bases outside the gene matches: 16. Here the CDR3 DNA reads TGTGCCAGCAGTTTAGCGCCAACTCTCGGGACAGTATATAGCAATCAGCCCCAGCATTTT. Encoded protein: CASSLAPTLGTVYSNQPQHF. Variable domain in full (rest from reference TRBV28 and TRBJ1-5): DVKVTQSSRYLVKRTGEKVFLECVQDMDHENMFWYRQDPGLGLRLIYFSYDVKMKEKGDIPEGYSVSREKKERFSLILESASTNQTSMYLCASSLAPTLGTVYSNQPQHFGDGTRLSIL.

V is TRBV5-4 and J is TRBJ1-4; 10 bases align to TRBD1. The germline V gene has CDR1 SGHNT and CDR2 YYREEE (reference sequence). V gave up 0 bases and J gave up 4 bases; unmatched junction bases: 9. There are 18 residues in the CDR3. The CDR3 DNA reads as TGTGCCAGCAGCTTGGGACAGGGGGCCCCACAGGTTAATGAAAAACTGTTTTTT. It yields the protein CASSLGQGAPQVNEKLFF.

This clone was seen once. The chain carries TRBV5-1 and TRBJ2-1, with 11 bases aligning to TRBD1. V gave up 4 bases and J gave up 1 base; unmatched junction bases: 4. Germline V lookup: CDR1 SGHRS, CDR2 YFSETQ. This CDR3 spans 16 amino acids. The CDR3 DNA reads as TGCGCCAGCAGCCCTGGACAGGGGGCGTCCTACAATGAGCAGTTCTTC. Its protein is CASSPGQGASYNEQFF.

The genes are TRBV6-5 and TRBJ2-1, with 8 positions matching TRBD2. CDR3 length equals 15 residues. Trimming took 7 bases from V and 6 from J; bases not matched to a gene: 11. From germline, CDR1 is MNHEY and CDR2 SVGAGI. CDR3 coding DNA: TGTGCCAGCATGGTAGCCCCGCGGGGGGTCAATGAGCAGTTCTTC. The encoded protein is CASMVAPRGVNEQFF.

The chain employs TRBV6-5 and TRBJ1-3; maybe TRBD1 (5 bases). The CDR3 has 14 amino acids. V lost 6 bases, J lost 4 bases, and 13 bases lay in between. In germline, CDR1 is MNHEY, CDR2 SVGAGI. CDR3 sequence reads: CASRSPGGGNTIYF. DNA for the CDR3: TGTGCCAGCAGGTCCCCGGGGGGAGGAAACACCATATATTTT.

This sequence joins TRBV5-1 and TRBJ2-5, with TRBD2 as a possible D gene (7 bases). In germline, CDR1 is SGHRS, CDR2 YFSETQ. V was clipped by 6 bases and J by 5 bases, with 20 bases between them. The CDR3 runs 15 residues. CDR3 DNA: TGCGCCAGCATTCCGGGCGGGGGCCTCCGGGAGACCCAGTACTTC. Protein sequence: CASIPGGGLRETQYF.

The genes are TRBV4-2 and TRBJ2-1; the match to TRBD2 covers 9 bases. The CDR3 totals 15 residues. Germline V gene sequence: CDR1 LGHNA, CDR2 YNFKEQ. The junction had 8 bases not matched to a gene; V was cut back by 4 bases and J by 7 bases. CDR3 in amino acids: CASSLPGLAVNEQFF. The CDR3, as DNA: TGTGCCAGCAGCCTTCCGGGACTAGCAGTTAATGAGCAGTTCTTC.